These 29 T cell receptor beta chains were sequenced from one sample in a study of human T cells and chemical hapten exposure. It was unfractionated whole blood from which total RNA was extracted. TCRdb called the 5' RACE reads again in MiXCR, with one record for every CDR3 protein. Among tens of thousands of distinct CDR3 sequences, about 8.4% were seen once, and the ten largest hold 2% to 2.5%. Receptors originate from a male donor in good health.

This clonotype was picked up many times. This chain links TRBV6-5 with TRBJ1-5; D is unclear. Trimming shortened V by 0 bases and J by 1 base, and 7 bases separated the two germline ends. CDR3 length equals 15 residues. Germline values: CDR1 MNHEY, CDR2 SVGAGI. In DNA form, the CDR3 reads TGTGCCAGCAGTTACTCAGGGTTGAGCAATCAGCCCCAGCATTTT. As protein: CASSYSGLSNQPQHF.

This clonotype was counted only a few times. The gene calls are TRBV27 and TRBJ1-4; a possible D gene is TRBD1 (5 bases). The germline V and J ends were trimmed by 1 base and 8 bases, with 14 bases remaining between them. CDR1 and CDR2 (germline): MNHEY, SMNVEV (reference sequence). CDR3 length equals 15 residues. As DNA, the CDR3 is TGTGCCAGCAGTTTATACGGGACGAGATCGGAAAAACTGTTTTTT. It codes for CASSLYGTRSEKLFF.

In its sample, this clonotype was seen many times. The genes are TRBV5-5 and TRBJ2-7; D might be TRBD1 (6 bases). Per germline, CDR1 SGHKS and CDR2 YYEKEE (reference sequence). CDR3 size: 14 residues. V was shortened by 6 bases and J by 5 bases, with 18 bases between the two germline ends. The CDR3, as DNA: TGTGCCAGCACCCGGCACAGGGCCGAAGACGAGCAGTACTTC. Its translation: CASTRHRAEDEQYF. Drawing the rest from reference TRBV5-5 and TRBJ2-7, the complete variable domain is DAGVTQSPTHLIKTRGQQVTLRCSPISGHKSVSWYQQVLGQGPQFIFQYYEKEERGRGNFPDRFSARQFPNYSSELNVNALLLGDSALYLCASTRHRAEDEQYFGPGTRLTVT.

This clonotype has ten or more counts. The CDR3 DNA follows: TGTGCCAGCTCGCCGGGACGTAGTTCCAATGAGCAGTTCTTC. It is translated as CASSPGRSSNEQFF. V usage is TRBV7-7 and J usage is TRBJ2-1, with D tentatively TRBD1 or TRBD2 (5 bases each). The CDR3 spans 14 residues. Trimming took 8 bases from V and 6 from J, leaving 17 bases between them. CDR1 and CDR2 (germline): SSHAT, FNYEAQ (reference sequence). The full variable domain, its missing parts supplied by reference TRBV7-7 and TRBJ2-1, is GAGVSQSPRYKVTKRGQDVTLRCDPISSHATLYWYQQALGQGPEFLTYFNYEAQPDKSGLPSDRFSAERPEGSISTLTIQRTEQRDSAMYRCASSPGRSSNEQFFGPGTRLTVL.

The rearrangement joins TRBV2 to TRBJ2-7, with 11 bases lining up with TRBD2. The CDR3 is 14 amino acids. Germline values: CDR1 SNHLY, CDR2 FYNNEI. After removal of 7 bases from V and 4 bases from J, the junction contained 6 bases not matched to a gene. Here the CDR3 reads CASMALAGAYEQYF. As DNA, the CDR3 is TGTGCCAGCATGGCACTAGCGGGAGCGTACGAGCAGTACTTC.

This clonotype was observed a few times. The chain couples TRBV29-1 to TRBJ1-1, with 9 bases matching TRBD1. J was trimmed by 1 base and V by 3 bases; bases with no gene match: 3. There are 14 residues in the CDR3. The germline gives CDR1 SQVTM, CDR2 ANQGSEA. The CDR3 reads CSVETGGTNTEAFF. The DNA of the CDR3 is TGCAGCGTTGAGACAGGGGGAACGAACACTGAAGCTTTCTTT.

This clonotype was observed a few times. This chain uses TRBV12-3 or TRBV12-4 with TRBJ1-5; 7 nucleotides agree with TRBD1. The CDR3 extends over 16 amino acids. V lost 1 base, J lost 4 bases, and 7 bases stayed unmatched. CDR3: CASSLGQGVSNQPQHF. CDR3 sequence (DNA): TGTGCCAGCAGTTTAGGACAGGGTGTGAGTAATCAGCCCCAGCATTTT.

In its sample, this clonotype was seen a few times. The V call is TRBV7-9, the J call TRBJ2-7; D remains unclear. V was pared by 5 bases and J by 0 bases, with 8 bases between. The germline CDR1 and CDR2 sequences are SEHNR and FQNEAQ (reference sequence). CDR3 length: 13 residues. CDR3 nucleotides: TGTGCCAGCAGCCCTCACAGCTCCTACGAGCAGTACTTC. The encoded protein is CASSPHSSYEQYF.

The chain links TRBV25-1 to TRBJ2-7; TRBD1 is a possible D gene (6 bases). CDR1 and CDR2 (germline): MGHDK, SYGVNS. Deletions cut 8 bases from V and 2 bases from J, with 16 bases between. There are 14 residues in the CDR3. The CDR3 region is CASLTDSLPYEQYF. For the CDR3, the DNA is TGTGCCAGCCTTACGGACAGTTTACCCTACGAGCAGTACTTC.

V gene TRBV12-3 or TRBV12-4 combines with J gene TRBJ1-5, with D maybe TRBD1 (6 bases). V lost 6 bases and J lost 4, with 16 bases in between. The CDR3 runs to 15 residues. The CDR3, as DNA: TGTGCCAGCAGACGAGGGGGTGCAGAAAATCAGCCCCAGCATTTT. Its protein is CASRRGGAENQPQHF.

This clonotype came up a few times. The chain employs TRBV25-1 and TRBJ2-7; 9 bases line up with TRBD2. V lost 8 bases and J lost 5; bases outside the gene matches: 10. This CDR3 is built from 14 residues. Looked up from germline, CDR1 is MGHDK and CDR2 is SYGVNS. The CDR3 is CASGYSGGKDEQYF. CDR3 in DNA: TGTGCCAGCGGGTATAGCGGGGGTAAGGACGAGCAGTACTTC.

A few counts support this clonotype. The V call is TRBV5-1, the J call TRBJ1-1, with unresolved D. The V and J ends lost 3 bases and 4 bases respectively, with 22 bases between them. The CDR3 loop spans 17 amino acids. Germline-derived CDR1 and CDR2 are SGHRS and YFSETQ. The CDR3 DNA sequence: TGCGCCAGCAGCTCCTCTACTCTCGCCAGGTCGGGCACTGAAGCTTTCTTT. It codes for CASSSSTLARSGTEAFF.

This clonotype was counted at least ten times. This chain connects TRBV7-8 to TRBJ1-1; perhaps TRBD1 as D (6 bases). Germline assignment: CDR1 SGHVS and CDR2 FQNEAQ. V was cut by 2 bases and J by 1 base, with 8 bases left in between. CDR3 size: 14 residues. This CDR3 reads CASSLMGQNTEAFF. The CDR3, as DNA: TGTGCCAGCAGCTTAATGGGACAGAACACTGAAGCTTTCTTT.

The J gene is TRBJ1-5, the V gene TRBV27, with D hard to call. Germline V lookup: CDR1 MNHEY, CDR2 SMNVEV (reference sequence). V shed 0 bases and J shed 8 bases, with 8 bases lying between them. The CDR3 contains 13 residues. CDR3 in amino acids: CASSLSRREPQHF. In DNA, the CDR3 is TGTGCCAGCAGTTTATCGCGGAGAGAGCCCCAGCATTTT.

This clonotype was seen many times. V is TRBV5-4 and J is TRBJ2-1, with D unresolved. CDR1 SGHNT and CDR2 YYREEE come from the germline V gene (reference sequence). Deletions cut 4 bases from V and 5 bases from J, with 13 bases between. CDR3 size: 14 residues. The CDR3 sequence is CASSVSPSNNEQFF. The CDR3 DNA is TGTGCCAGCAGCGTTAGCCCGTCCAACAATGAGCAGTTCTTC. The full variable domain, in which reference TRBV5-4 and TRBJ2-1 provide the parts outside the CDR3, is ETGVTQSPTHLIKTRGQQVTLRCSSQSGHNTVSWYQQALGQGPQFIFQYYREEENGRGNFPPRFSGLQFPNYSSELNVNALELDDSALYLCASSVSPSNNEQFFGPGTRLTVL.

V gene TRBV7-9 combines with J gene TRBJ1-1, with D unresolved. The germline V gene has CDR1 SEHNR and CDR2 FQNEAQ (reference sequence). The CDR3 covers 14 residues. V dropped 1 base and J dropped 1 base, with 7 bases sitting between them. The CDR3 loop is CASSLGQENTEAFF. The CDR3 bases are TGTGCCAGCAGCTTAGGTCAGGAGAACACTGAAGCTTTCTTT.

The V call is TRBV5-6, the J call TRBJ1-1; weak D call: TRBD1 (5 bases). The length of the CDR3 is 16 residues. V dropped 4 bases and J dropped 6 bases, with 22 bases sitting between them. The germline gives CDR1 SGHDT, CDR2 YYEEEE. The CDR3 here is CASSLLGTSWGAEAFF. The CDR3, as DNA: TGTGCCAGCAGCCTATTAGGGACCTCTTGGGGGGCTGAAGCTTTCTTT.

The genes are TRBV20-1 and TRBJ1-5; possibly TRBD1 for D (6 bases). Trimming removed 5 bases at V and 0 bases at J, with 20 bases between. CDR3 length equals 17 residues. CDR1 is DFQATT and CDR2 is SNEGSKA in the germline V gene (reference sequence). The CDR3 region is CSAPGGRGLNSNQPQHF. CDR3 nucleotide sequence: TGCAGTGCTCCCGGGGGCAGGGGACTCAATAGCAATCAGCCCCAGCATTTT.

This clonotype was seen at least ten times. The V call is TRBV12-5, the J call TRBJ2-3; D possibly corresponds to TRBD1 (6 bases). Germline V gives CDR1 LGHNT, CDR2 FRNRAP. The CDR3 runs to 14 residues. V was clipped by 1 base and J by 2 bases, with 7 bases between them. CDR3 bases: TGTGCTAGTGGTTTGGGGGACACCACAGATACGCAGTATTTT. Translated: CASGLGDTTDTQYF.

This clonotype appeared a few times. The chain combines TRBV2 with TRBJ1-5; D is unclear. CDR1 is SNHLY, CDR2 FYNNEI, per germline. The CDR3 totals 14 residues. Between the trimmed V and J ends, which lost 7 bases and 4 bases, there was a span of 14 bases. CDR3 amino acids: CASTRQDVNQPQHF. In DNA form, the CDR3 reads TGTGCCAGCACTCGTCAGGACGTTAATCAGCCCCAGCATTTT.

This clonotype came up a few times. This chain uses TRBV7-2 with TRBJ1-5; 8 bases agree with TRBD1. V lost 6 bases to trimming and J lost 2 bases; unmatched junction nucleotides: 3. The CDR3 spans 14 residues. Germline CDR1 and CDR2: SGHTA and FQGNSA. This CDR3 is CASRPGGGNQPQHF. CDR3 sequence (DNA): TGTGCCAGCAGACCAGGGGGCGGCAATCAGCCCCAGCATTTT.

This clonotype was observed at least ten times. The chain employs TRBV7-9 and TRBJ2-7, with TRBD2 as a possible D gene (5 bases). V lost 5 bases and J 0 bases, leaving 8 bases between the germline ends. The CDR3 contains 13 residues. The germline V gene has CDR1 SEHNR and CDR2 FQNEAQ (reference sequence). CDR3 sequence (DNA): TGTGCCAGCAGCCCGGAGGACTCCTACGAGCAGTACTTC. Its translation: CASSPEDSYEQYF.

This clonotype was counted a few times. J is TRBJ2-3 and V is TRBV29-1; possibly TRBD1 for D (6 bases). The CDR3 runs 13 residues. CDR1 SQVTM and CDR2 ANQGSEA come from the germline V gene. V was trimmed by 7 bases and J by 1 base, leaving 12 bases between them. CDR3 sequence reads: CSARQVRTDTQYF. The DNA of the CDR3 is TGCAGCGCTAGACAGGTCCGCACAGATACGCAGTATTTT.

This clonotype has a count of ten or more. V and J are TRBV6-2 or TRBV6-3 and TRBJ1-5; 8 bases are shared with TRBD1. From germline, CDR1 is MNHEY and CDR2 SVGEGT. J lost 3 bases, V lost 5 bases, and 9 bases had no gene match. The CDR3 is 16 residues long. CDR3 bases: TGTGCCAGCAGTCTCAGGGGGCGGTTGCCCAATCAGCCCCAGCATTTT. Amino acids: CASSLRGRLPNQPQHF.

The J gene is TRBJ2-6, the V gene TRBV4-2, with D hard to call. CDR1 and CDR2 (germline): LGHNA, YNFKEQ. V was pared by 2 bases and J by 0 bases, with 17 bases between. The length of the CDR3 is 19 residues. CDR3 nucleotides: TGTGCCAGCAGCCAATTTATTGTTGGAGCCACCTCTGGGGCCAACGTCCTGACTTTC. Translation gives CASSQFIVGATSGANVLTF.

Many counts were recorded for this clonotype. The V and J genes are TRBV5-1 and TRBJ2-3; unclear D gene. The CDR3 spans 14 residues. Germline values: CDR1 SGHRS, CDR2 YFSETQ. V was pared by 0 bases and J by 6 bases, with 11 bases between. Written as DNA, the CDR3 is TGCGCCAGCAGCTTGGAATCAGGCCAGGATACGCAGTATTTT. Translating gives CASSLESGQDTQYF.

This clonotype turned up a few times. V is TRBV10-1 and J is TRBJ1-1, with 10 bases aligning to TRBD1. Trimming removed 6 bases from V and 5 bases from J; junction bases left unmatched: 9. The germline gives CDR1 WNHNN, CDR2 SYGVQD (reference sequence). CDR3 length equals 15 residues. The CDR3 reads CASSASTGGVTEAFF. The CDR3, as DNA: TGCGCCAGCAGCGCTTCGACAGGGGGCGTAACTGAAGCTTTCTTT.

There are a few counts of this clonotype. The V and J genes are TRBV7-2 and TRBJ2-3; 13 bases agree with TRBD2. The CDR3 length is 18 residues. Germline V lookup: CDR1 SGHTA, CDR2 FQGNSA. J lost 5 bases, V lost 5 bases, and 13 bases had no gene match. As DNA, the CDR3 is TGTGCCAGCAGCCCTACTAGCGGGGGGGCCTATTTACAAGATACGCAGTATTTT. This translates into CASSPTSGGAYLQDTQYF.

This clonotype was seen only a few times. The chain links TRBV4-1 to TRBJ2-2; the D gene could be TRBD1 or TRBD2 (6 bases each). V shed 6 bases and J shed 0 bases, with 8 bases lying between them. Germline V CDR1 and CDR2: MGHRA, YSYEKL. The CDR3 has 14 residues. CDR3: CASRGGTNTGELFF. Here the CDR3 DNA reads TGCGCCAGCAGAGGGGGGACGAACACCGGGGAGCTGTTTTTT.